This entry lists 16 T cell receptor beta chains sequenced from one sample in a study of PD-L1 blockade in urothelial cancer. This sample's time point: peripheral blood 6 weeks after treatment start. Method: immunoSEQ multiplex PCR; TCRdb's copy keeps in-frame clones and lacks some. This table has tens of thousands of clones, around 93% appearing once. Material: PBMCs, obtained around atezolizumab (anti-PD-L1) treatment. These receptors originate from a woman at least 80 years old with urothelial cancer.

The rearrangement uses TRBV7-8 and TRBJ1-5; tentative D call: TRBD1 (5 bases). Germline CDR1 is SGHVS and CDR2 is FQNEAQ. There are 16 residues in the CDR3. The V end was cut by 5 bases, the J end by 0 bases, with 14 bases between. CDR3 protein: CASSHRGGNSNQPQHF. The CDR3 nucleotides read TGTGCCAGCAGCCACCGGGGGGGGAATAGCAATCAGCCCCAGCATTTT.

The genes are TRBV19 and TRBJ1-3; D unclear. V shed 8 bases and J shed 3 bases, with 11 bases lying between them. The CDR3 is 13 amino acids. The germline V gene has CDR1 LNHDA and CDR2 SQIVND (reference sequence). The CDR3 loop is CASYARDGNTIYF. CDR3 nucleotides: TGTGCCAGTTACGCGCGGGATGGAAACACCATATATTTT.

The chain joins TRBV20-1 to TRBJ1-2; no clear D gene. There are 10 residues in the CDR3. The ends were cut back, 6 bases at V and 7 bases at J, with 9 bases in the middle. Per the germline V gene, CDR1 is DFQATT and CDR2 is SNEGSKA (reference sequence). The CDR3 DNA sequence: TGCAGTGCGAGACTCCGTGGCTACACCTTC. This sequence encodes CSARLRGYTF.

V is TRBV7-7 and J is TRBJ2-2; 16 positions match TRBD2. Looked up from germline, CDR1 is SSHAT and CDR2 is FNYEAQ (reference sequence). The CDR3 runs to 16 residues. With V trimmed by 5 bases and J by 5 bases, 2 bases remained unmatched. The CDR3 region has the DNA TGTGCCAGCAGCGAGGGACTAGCGGGAGGGACCGGGGAGCTGTTTTTT. Protein sequence: CASSEGLAGGTGELFF.

The chain recombines TRBV5-4 with TRBJ2-7, with TRBD2 identical over 7 bases. The CDR3 has 15 amino acids. CDR1 is SGHNT and CDR2 is YYREEE in the germline V gene (reference sequence). J gave up 0 bases and V 4 bases, and 7 bases lay outside the gene matches. The CDR3 DNA is TGTGCCAGCAGCCTCGGGCTAGCGGACTCCTACGAGCAGTACTTC. Amino acids: CASSLGLADSYEQYF.

The chain recombines TRBV11-2 with TRBJ2-7; TRBD2 aligns across 10 bases. This CDR3 comprises 17 residues. Losses at the gene ends were 0 bases for V and 6 bases for J; bases not matched to a gene: 11. Germline V gene lookup returns CDR1 SGHAT and CDR2 FQNNGV. In nucleotides, the CDR3 is TGTGCCAGCAGCTTAGAGGGTCTAGCGGGAGTATTTGGCGAGCAGTACTTC. Amino acids: CASSLEGLAGVFGEQYF. Drawing the rest from reference TRBV11-2 and TRBJ2-7, the complete variable domain is EAGVAQSPRYKIIEKRQSVAFWCNPISGHATLYWYQQILGQGPKLLIQFQNNGVVDDSQLPKDRFSAERLKGVDSTLKIQPAKLEDSAVYLCASSLEGLAGVFGEQYFGPGTRLTVT.

The chain links TRBV4-2 to TRBJ2-3; 10 bases fit TRBD2. V lost 2 bases, J lost 7 bases, and 18 bases stayed unmatched. CDR1 LGHNA and CDR2 YNFKEQ come from the germline V gene. The CDR3 totals 19 residues. CDR3 nucleotide sequence: TGTGCCAGCAGCCAACGTGGCCGCTTCGAGCGGGAGGGGGGGAATACGCAGTATTTT. As protein: CASSQRGRFEREGGNTQYF.

The chain has TRBV19 and TRBJ2-2; D is unclear. The CDR3 extends over 15 amino acids. Germline loops: CDR1 LNHDA, CDR2 SQIVND (reference sequence). Trimming stripped 5 bases from V and 4 bases from J, with 14 bases between. The CDR3 DNA sequence: TGTGCCAGTAGTCTGAGCGCCAAGACCACCGGGGAGCTGTTTTTT. This translates into CASSLSAKTTGELFF.

V usage is TRBV5-1 and J usage is TRBJ2-1; tentative D call: TRBD2 (5 bases). The V gene's germline CDR1 is SGHRS and CDR2 YFSETQ. Deletions cut 1 base from V and 0 bases from J, with 11 bases between. The CDR3 sequence is 16 residues long. CDR3 in DNA: TGCGCCAGCAGCTTGAGTGGCGGGTTCTCCTACAATGAGCAGTTCTTC. It yields the protein CASSLSGGFSYNEQFF.

The rearrangement joins TRBV15 to TRBJ1-5, with D possibly matching TRBD1 (5 bases). Germline CDR1 reads LNHNV; CDR2 reads YYDKDF (reference sequence). Trimming cost V 2 bases and J 2 bases, with 16 bases left between them. This CDR3 is built from 17 residues. DNA of the CDR3: TGTGCCACCAGCAGAAACGAGGGGACTCGAGGCAATCAGCCCCAGCATTTT. Amino acids: CATSRNEGTRGNQPQHF.

The V and J genes are TRBV28 and TRBJ1-1; tentative D call: TRBD1 (6 bases). V was cut by 3 bases and J by 5 bases, with 16 bases left in between. Germline V gene sequence: CDR1 MDHEN, CDR2 SYDVKM. This CDR3 comprises 15 residues. The CDR3 DNA follows: TGTGCCAGCAGTTTCGAATTTGTCGGGACAACTGAAGCTTTCTTT. Protein sequence: CASSFEFVGTTEAFF. The full variable domain, with the rest looked up from reference TRBV28 and TRBJ1-1, is DVKVTQSSRYLVKRTGEKVFLECVQDMDHENMFWYRQDPGLGLRLIYFSYDVKMKEKGDIPEGYSVSREKKERFSLILESASTNQTSMYLCASSFEFVGTTEAFFGQGTRLTVV.

This sequence joins TRBV2 and TRBJ1-2; 8 nucleotides match TRBD1. The CDR3 consists of 16 residues. J lost 0 bases, V lost 6 bases, and 9 bases had no gene match. The germline gives CDR1 SNHLY, CDR2 FYNNEI. The CDR3 region has the DNA TGTGCCAGCAGCTATAATTGGGGACAGGCTAACTATGGCTACACCTTC. Translating gives CASSYNWGQANYGYTF.

The chain combines TRBV19 with TRBJ2-5; perhaps TRBD2 as D (5 bases). Per the germline V gene, CDR1 is LNHDA and CDR2 is SQIVND (reference sequence). The CDR3 extends over 14 amino acids. V lost 7 bases and J lost 6, with 18 bases in between. The CDR3 coding sequence is TGTGCCAGTAAGAGAACAGCCGGGGAGAAGACCCAGTACTTC. This translates into CASKRTAGEKTQYF.

Note on this clone: A junction boundary mismatches the germline segment, possibly from a read error. This chain joins TRBV9 and TRBJ2-3, with TRBD2 matching over 8 bases. The V gene's germline CDR1 is SGDLS and CDR2 YYNGEE. This CDR3 is built from 13 residues. The CDR3 bases are TGTGCCAGCAGCGTAGGGGGAAGGACTAGCTTCTCCTTT. It translates to CASSVGGRTSFSF.

The CDR3 sequence: CASSPQGVGTGELFF. CDR3 nucleotides: TGTGCCAGCAGCCCACAGGGGGTGGGCACCGGGGAGCTGTTTTTT. The chain uses TRBV9 and TRBJ2-2; 8 nucleotides agree with TRBD1. The CDR3 contains 15 residues. With 4 bases clipped from V and 4 bases from J, the junction kept 6 bases outside the gene matches. Germline V gene sequence: CDR1 SGDLS, CDR2 YYNGEE.

The chain employs TRBV7-2 and TRBJ1-1, with a possible D match to TRBD1 (5 bases). The CDR3 runs 15 residues. Trimming shortened V by 2 bases and J by 2 bases, and 12 bases separated the two germline ends. Germline V lookup: CDR1 SGHTA, CDR2 FQGNSA. The CDR3 loop reads CASSLSGDSNTEAFF. The CDR3 bases are TGTGCCAGCAGCTTAAGTGGCGACAGCAACACTGAAGCTTTCTTT.